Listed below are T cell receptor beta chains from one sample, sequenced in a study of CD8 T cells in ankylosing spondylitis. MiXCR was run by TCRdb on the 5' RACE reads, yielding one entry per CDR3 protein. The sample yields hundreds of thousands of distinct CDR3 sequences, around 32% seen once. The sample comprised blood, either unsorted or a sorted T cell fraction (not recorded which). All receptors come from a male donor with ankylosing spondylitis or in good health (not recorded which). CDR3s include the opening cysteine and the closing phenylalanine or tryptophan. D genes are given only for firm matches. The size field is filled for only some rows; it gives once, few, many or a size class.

CASSAGRMNTEAFF	TGTGCCAGCAGTGCGGGACGGATGAACACTGAAGCTTTCTTT	few	NA	TRBV12-3/TRBV12-4	TRBJ1-1
CSAPPASGPQYEQYF	TGCAGTGCTCCGCCGGCTAGCGGGCCGCAATACGAGCAGTACTTC	few	TRBD2	TRBV20-1	TRBJ2-7
CASSHSNEKLFF	TGTGCCAGCAGCCACTCCAATGAAAAACTGTTTTTT	NA	NA	TRBV7-2	TRBJ1-4
CASSLGGDTGELFF	TGTGCCAGCAGCTTAGGAGGGGACACCGGGGAGCTGTTTTTT	NA	NA	TRBV7-8	TRBJ2-2
CSGSSGGNTGELFF	TGCAGTGGAAGTAGTGGGGGAAACACCGGGGAGCTGTTTTTT	few	NA	TRBV20-1	TRBJ2-2
CATSRERGTGYEQYF	TGTGCCACCAGCAGAGAGCGGGGCACCGGCTACGAGCAGTACTTC	NA	NA	TRBV15	TRBJ2-7
CSARDWTSGGTTREQFF	TGCAGTGCTAGAGACTGGACTAGCGGGGGGACCACCCGTGAGCAGTTCTTC	few	TRBD2	TRBV20-1	TRBJ2-1
CSAGPLAAGTDTQYF	TGCAGTGCTGGTCCTCTAGCGGCGGGCACAGATACGCAGTATTTT	NA	TRBD2	TRBV20-1	TRBJ2-3
CASRGTGGTYEQYF	TGTGCCAGCAGAGGGACAGGGGGGACCTACGAGCAGTACTTC	few	TRBD1	TRBV28	TRBJ2-7
CASRSTEGYGYTF	TGTGCCAGCAGATCCACAGAGGGCTATGGCTACACCTTC	once	NA	TRBV7-9	TRBJ1-2
CASSLDSNTIYF	TGTGCCAGCAGCTTAGATTCAAACACCATATATTTT	few	NA	TRBV7-6	TRBJ1-3
CASTEDSRSTDTQYF	TGTGCCAGCACCGAGGACTCGCGATCAACAGATACGCAGTATTTT	NA	NA	TRBV7-9	TRBJ2-3
CASKRGDSPLHF	TGTGCCAGCAAAAGAGGGGATTCACCCCTCCACTTT	NA	NA	TRBV27	TRBJ1-6
CSAKDSAEGTEAFF	TGCAGTGCGAAAGACTCTGCCGAGGGCACTGAAGCTTTCTTT	NA	NA	TRBV20-1	TRBJ1-1
CSAPRQGFTDTQYF	TGCAGTGCACCAAGACAGGGCTTCACAGATACGCAGTATTTT	few	TRBD1	TRBV20-1	TRBJ2-3
CASSLTRRQGYEQYF	TGTGCCAGCAGCTTAACACGTAGACAGGGCTACGAGCAGTACTTC	NA	TRBD1	TRBV7-3	TRBJ2-7
CASSPLAPYEQYF	TGTGCCAGCAGTCCACTGGCCCCCTACGAGCAGTACTTC	once	NA	TRBV27	TRBJ2-7
CASSEFQGGEQFF	TGCGCCAGCAGTGAGTTTCAGGGTGGCGAGCAGTTCTTC	few	NA	TRBV10-1	TRBJ2-1
CASSYSRGDTQYF	TGTGCCAGCAGTTACTCGCGGGGGGATACGCAGTATTTT	NA	TRBD2	TRBV6-5	TRBJ2-3
CASSYQTGTIINYGYTF	TGTGCCAGCAGTTACCAAACCGGGACCATCATCAACTATGGCTACACCTTC	few	NA	TRBV6-5	TRBJ1-2
CASSLRTPRDNEQFF	TGTGCCAGCAGCTTAAGGACCCCAAGGGACAATGAGCAGTTCTTC	NA	NA	TRBV5-5	TRBJ2-1
CASSPPGSTDTQYF	TGTGCCAGCAGCCCGCCCGGATCCACAGATACGCAGTATTTT	NA	NA	TRBV7-8	TRBJ2-3
CSAFESLVVEAFF	TGCAGTGCTTTCGAGAGTCTCGTCGTGGAAGCTTTCTTT	few	NA	TRBV20-1	TRBJ1-1
CASSRSGAYEQYF	TGTGCCAGCAGCCGTAGCGGGGCCTACGAGCAGTACTTC	few	TRBD2	TRBV12-3/TRBV12-4	TRBJ2-7
CASSYSATDNEQFF	TGTGCCAGCAGTTACTCTGCGACGGACAATGAGCAGTTCTTC	NA	NA	TRBV6-5	TRBJ2-1
CASSLAVGQRETQYF	TGTGCCAGCAGCTTAGCGGTGGGACAGAGGGAGACCCAGTACTTC	few	TRBD1	TRBV7-7	TRBJ2-5
CASSLGVAGGPDTQYF	TGTGCCAGCAGCTTAGGGGTAGCGGGGGGGCCAGATACGCAGTATTTT	few	TRBD2	TRBV7-6	TRBJ2-3
CASSNSGQGDQPQHF	TGTGCCAGCAGTAACTCTGGACAGGGGGATCAGCCCCAGCATTTT	NA	TRBD1	TRBV6-5	TRBJ1-5
CIARDTQGTRYNEQFF	TGCATTGCTAGAGACACACAGGGAACCAGGTACAATGAGCAGTTCTTC	NA	NA	TRBV20-1	TRBJ2-1
CASSLTGDYEQYF	TGTGCCAGCAGCTTAACAGGGGACTACGAGCAGTACTTC	NA	TRBD1	TRBV5-5	TRBJ2-7
CSAPPPLAGGWTGELFF	TGCAGTGCACCACCCCCACTAGCGGGGGGTTGGACCGGGGAGCTGTTTTTT	NA	TRBD2	TRBV20-1	TRBJ2-2
CASSDTGGTDTQYF	TGTGCCAGCAGTGATACTGGCGGCACAGATACGCAGTATTTT	NA	NA	TRBV6-4	TRBJ2-3
CATAGTGGVTDTQYF	TGTGCCACTGCCGGGACAGGGGGTGTAACAGATACGCAGTATTTT	NA	TRBD1	TRBV10-3	TRBJ2-3
CATSDPRGGNQPQHF	TGTGCCACCAGTGACCCCCGGGGTGGCAATCAGCCCCAGCATTTT	NA	NA	TRBV24-1	TRBJ1-5
CSARDLGREQETQYF	TGCAGTGCTAGAGATCTAGGGCGGGAGCAAGAGACCCAGTACTTC	NA	TRBD2	TRBV20-1	TRBJ2-5
CAISDAPGTYNEQFF	TGTGCCATCAGTGACGCCCCGGGTACCTACAATGAGCAGTTCTTC	few	NA	TRBV10-3	TRBJ2-1
CAWTGSNTGELFF	TGTGCCTGGACAGGGTCTAACACCGGGGAGCTGTTTTTT	NA	NA	TRBV30	TRBJ2-2
CAISWGDSYGYTF	TGTGCCATCAGTTGGGGGGACAGCTATGGCTACACCTTC	few	TRBD1	TRBV10-3	TRBJ1-2
CASSPAPRETQYF	TGTGCCAGCAGCCCCGCCCCGAGGGAGACCCAGTACTTC	once	NA	TRBV3-1	TRBJ2-5
CSAITLFRAGSSYNEQFF	TGCAGTGCTATCACTTTATTCAGGGCAGGGAGCTCCTACAATGAGCAGTTCTTC	few	NA	TRBV20-1	TRBJ2-1
CASSAQGADGNTIYF	TGTGCCAGCAGTGCGCAGGGGGCGGATGGAAACACCATATATTTT	NA	TRBD1	TRBV2	TRBJ1-3
CASSSRGSFADTQYF	TGTGCCAGCAGCTCGAGGGGGTCCTTCGCAGATACGCAGTATTTT	few	NA	TRBV7-2	TRBJ2-3
CATSRDAPRYGYTF	TGTGCCACCAGCAGAGACGCGCCCCGCTATGGCTACACCTTC	NA	NA	TRBV15	TRBJ1-2
CASSFEHTDTQYF	TGTGCCAGCAGCTTCGAGCACACAGATACGCAGTATTTT	NA	NA	TRBV7-9	TRBJ2-3
CASRNPGAQSYGYTF	TGTGCCAGCAGGAACCCAGGGGCTCAGTCCTATGGCTACACCTTC	few	NA	TRBV6-1	TRBJ1-2
CSAFTPSGNPHNEQFF	TGCAGTGCTTTCACCCCCTCTGGGAACCCCCATAATGAGCAGTTCTTC	NA	NA	TRBV20-1	TRBJ2-1
CASSPRQGGGNEKLFF	TGTGCCAGCAGCCCACGACAGGGCGGGGGGAATGAAAAACTGTTTTTT	few	TRBD1	TRBV12-3/TRBV12-4	TRBJ1-4
CAISDPGGISSYEQYF	TGTGCCATCAGTGACCCGGGGGGGATTAGCTCCTACGAGCAGTACTTC	NA	TRBD2	TRBV10-3	TRBJ2-7
CASSSLAGATYEQYF	TGTGCCAGCAGCTCACTAGCGGGGGCCACCTACGAGCAGTACTTC	NA	TRBD2	TRBV7-2	TRBJ2-7
CSASGGYNEQFF	TGCAGCGCTAGCGGGGGCTACAATGAGCAGTTCTTC	few	TRBD2	TRBV29-1	TRBJ2-1